The T cell receptor beta chain under discussion was sequenced for a study of blood T cells in healthy people across ages (dated by TCRdb to about 2015). Study-level background: In model experiments, roughly one uniquely barcoded TCR beta cDNA molecule per two T cells was captured by template switching. To avoid experimental bias, donors of different ages were spread randomly across the sequencing lanes. Using the same blood draw, the study looked at two additional independent replicas of 1 million unique cDNA reads for two donors, one aged 18 to 30 and the other aged 80 or older. Four age groups were formed from the donors: young (average 16 years), middle-aged (roughly 38), aged (62) and long-lived (82). Age-related changes in TCR beta repertoire diversity were measured in the study by deep sequencing normalized with unique cDNA molecular identifiers.

The CDR3 holds 13 amino acids from the cysteine to the phenylalanine. The entry retains the CDR3 DNA only, 39 bases that are in frame from base 1. CDR1 and CDR2 were assigned from the germline V gene (reference sequence) as MNHEY and SMNVEV. Between the V and J ends, shortened by 0 bases and 14 bases respectively, the junction contains 14 bases. Libraries came from 5' RACE. These reads were obtained on an Illumina HiSeq 2500. A second PCR of about 6 to 11 cycles was performed with a sample-barcoded 5' primer and a J-beta primer mix. A template-switch 5' adaptor carrying 12 random nucleotides introduced a unique molecular identifier onto each TCR beta cDNA molecule. Each sample yielded at least 3 million CDR3-containing paired-end reads. First-strand cDNA synthesis was performed from all RNA using the Mint cDNA synthesis kit, with priming by a TRBC-specific oligonucleotide. All cDNA was treated with uracil-DNA glycosylase and then went through a first 18-cycle PCR with the universal primers M1SS and BC2_uni_R. The authors' analysis ran thus. Each sample was normalized by randomly selecting 1 million high-quality reads, each carrying a distinct molecular identifier. Reads sharing molecular identifiers were discarded rather than binned into consensus sequences. MiTCR, run with a Q25 quality threshold and the strictest error-elimination algorithm, handled CDR3 identification, clonotype clustering and error correction. Lower-bound total TCR beta diversity was estimated with a nonparametric unseen species model using Euler transformation. TCRdb reworked the public reads: Q25 trimming with fastp, MiXCR clone assembly, productive beta chains retained. Entries are consolidated by CDR3 protein sequence, retaining the most common genes and DNA. These V and J calls rely on TCRdb rather than the paper's analysis. The sample contains hundreds of thousands of distinct CDR3 sequences, 44% of them found a single time. Together, the top ten hold approximately 20% of the sample.

The research as a whole found: The long-lived group showed more naive CD4+ T cells, fewer expanded clones and increased TCR diversity than the aged group, suggesting age selection. Estimates of total diversity based on one million sequenced T cells were considered lower bounds and underestimates. The percentage of naive T cells measured by flow cytometry correlated strongly with observed TCR beta diversity. Donor CMV infection status was unknown, potentially confounding age-related changes in expanded clonotypes. Conclusive comparison of naive and antigen-experienced compartments was prevented by the profiling of bulk unsorted PBMCs. As age increased, observed TCR beta diversity per million T cells dropped in a roughly linear way, and a significant reduction was already evident by age about 40.

This clonotype has only a few counts. No cognate antigen has been identified for it. Per-nucleotide qualities are absent, and no much larger clonotype sits a single base away. Systemically healthy Caucasian individuals from Russia, around 38 in total and aged about 6 to 100 years, were included as donors. Around 10 milliliters of peripheral blood were collected from each donor into EDTA-treated Vacutainer tubes. Ficoll-Paque density-gradient centrifugation was used to isolate PBMCs, with at least 7 million per sample. Trizol reagent was used to extract total RNA from the PBMCs, yielding at least 6 micrograms per sample. The percentages of naive CD45RAhigh/CD27high T cells were determined by flow cytometry on a PBMC aliquot from every donor.

The sample consisted of blood. The sequence is built from TRBV27 and TRBJ2-1; TRBD2 might be the D gene, on 6 matching bases. The TCR comes from a man between 60 and 75 years old in good health. The bases are TGTGCCAGCAGTTTATCTTACGGGGGAAATAAGTTCTTC. Its protein is CASSLSYGGNKFF.